The 32 T cell receptor beta chains below all came from one sample that was sequenced in a study of T cells in Graves' hyperthyroidism and ophthalmopathy. TCR beta CDR3 sequences were amplified from RNA transcripts. During a first-round RT-PCR of the TCR CDR3, the HTBI primer set was used. Using its own MiXCR run on the multiplex PCR reads, TCRdb lists one record per CDR3 protein. The sample carries about 350,000 distinct CDR3 sequences, 15% to 20% recorded once. The sequenced sample was blood. The origin of the receptors is a woman in her 40s with Graves' ophthalmopathy.

This clonotype has ten or more counts. The V and J genes are TRBV28 and TRBJ2-7; 8 bases are shared with TRBD1. Germline V CDR1 and CDR2: MDHEN, SYDVKM. This CDR3 has 15 residues. With V trimmed by 5 bases and J by 3 bases, 9 bases remained unmatched. The CDR3 coding sequence is TGTGCCAGCAGTATACCAGGGGGCGTTATCTACGAGCAGTACTTC. This gives the protein CASSIPGGVIYEQYF.

This clonotype was seen ten or more times. V is TRBV6-2 or TRBV6-3 and J is TRBJ2-2; TRBD1 matches at 8 bases. The CDR3 consists of 14 residues. Germline V gives CDR1 MNHEY, CDR2 SVGEGT. V shed 4 bases, J shed 9 bases, and the junction held 7 bases outside the gene matches. In DNA, the CDR3 is TGTGCCAGCAGTTGGGGACAGGATAGAAGGGAGCTGTTTTTT. Its protein product is CASSWGQDRRELFF.

This clonotype appeared many times. V usage is TRBV11-2 and J usage is TRBJ2-5; 8 bases align to TRBD2. The CDR3 consists of 16 residues. After removal of 7 bases from V and 4 bases from J, the junction contained 14 bases not matched to a gene. The germline gives CDR1 SGHAT, CDR2 FQNNGV. CDR3 nucleotides: TGTGCCAGCAACAAATACAGCGGGAGTCAAGGAGAGACCCAGTACTTC. Translation: CASNKYSGSQGETQYF.

The chain joins TRBV28 to TRBJ2-7, with D possibly matching TRBD1 (6 bases). With 1 base removed from V and 4 bases from J, the gap between germline ends came to 14 bases. Germline CDR1 is MDHEN and CDR2 is SYDVKM. The CDR3 has 15 amino acids. The CDR3 region has the DNA TGTGCCAGCAGTTTATTGAAGGGCAGGGGATACGAGCAGTACTTC. Translating gives CASSLLKGRGYEQYF.

This clonotype came up many times. The gene calls are TRBV4-3 and TRBJ2-4, with D unresolved. Germline CDR1 and CDR2: LGHNA and YSLEER. Trimming left V 0 bases short and J 1 base short, with 13 bases between. CDR3 length equals 17 residues. CDR3 region: CASSQDQGMGAKNIQYF. As DNA, the CDR3 is TGCGCCAGCAGCCAAGATCAAGGGATGGGGGCCAAAAACATTCAGTACTTC.

In this sample, this clonotype turned up many times. The V call is TRBV12-5, the J call TRBJ1-2; D remains ambiguous. Trimming removed 5 bases at V and 5 bases at J, with 6 bases between. The CDR3 extends over 11 amino acids. CDR1 and CDR2 (germline): LGHNT, FRNRAP. CDR3 DNA: TGTGCTAGTGGTGACGGTTATGGCTACACCTTC. This codes for CASGDGYGYTF.

This clonotype was seen a handful of times. Being one base from a much bigger clone, this may be a read error. The chain employs TRBV28 and TRBJ1-2; 7 bases align to TRBD1. The germline V gene has CDR1 MDHEN and CDR2 SYDVKM. J gave up 2 bases and V 10 bases, and 16 bases lay outside the gene matches. This CDR3 is 16 amino acids long. The CDR3 sequence: CAIRTAGGDKNYGYTF. The DNA for the CDR3 is TGTGCCATCAGAACGGCAGGGGGAGATAAAAACTATGGCTACACCTTC.

This clonotype came up many times. The chain combines TRBV19 with TRBJ2-7; 9 bases align to TRBD2. Germline CDR1 reads LNHDA; CDR2 reads SQIVND (reference sequence). V lost 4 bases, J lost 0 bases, and 4 bases stayed unmatched. The CDR3 spans 15 residues. DNA of the CDR3: TGTGCCAGTAGTACTTCTAGCGGGATCTCCTACGAGCAGTACTTC. Protein sequence: CASSTSSGISYEQYF. Full variable domain (outside the CDR3, taken from reference TRBV19 and TRBJ2-7): DGGITQSPKYLFRKEGQNVTLSCEQNLNHDAMYWYRQDPGQGLRLIYYSQIVNDFQKGDIAEGYSVSREKKESFPLTVTSAQKNPTAFYLCASSTSSGISYEQYFGPGTRLTVT.

This clonotype was seen many times. This chain connects TRBV9 to TRBJ2-5; no clear D. The CDR3 runs 13 residues. Trimming removed 0 bases from V and 5 bases from J, with 8 bases in between. Germline V gene lookup returns CDR1 SGDLS and CDR2 YYNGEE. The CDR3 DNA is TGTGCCAGCAGCGTAGGGGGAAAGGAGACCCAGTACTTC. This encodes CASSVGGKETQYF.

In this sample, this clonotype turned up many times. This chain joins TRBV3-1 and TRBJ2-7; TRBD1 is a possible D gene (5 bases). Between the trimmed V and J ends, which lost 1 base and 3 bases, there was a span of 10 bases. CDR1 and CDR2 from the germline V gene are LGHDT and YNNKEL (reference sequence). CDR3 length equals 14 residues. The CDR3 loop reads CASSQAGQSYEQYF. The CDR3 DNA sequence: TGTGCCAGCAGCCAAGCAGGGCAGAGCTACGAGCAGTACTTC.

This clonotype was found many times. This chain joins TRBV19 and TRBJ1-1; D call uncertain. The V end lost 4 bases, the J end lost 0 bases, and 12 bases lay between the germline ends. There are 15 residues in the CDR3. Germline-derived CDR1 and CDR2 are LNHDA and SQIVND (reference sequence). This CDR3 is CASSNNNGMNTEAFF. For the CDR3, the DNA is TGTGCCAGTAGTAATAACAATGGGATGAACACTGAAGCTTTCTTT. Full variable domain (rest looked up from reference TRBV19 and TRBJ1-1): DGGITQSPKYLFRKEGQNVTLSCEQNLNHDAMYWYRQDPGQGLRLIYYSQIVNDFQKGDIAEGYSVSREKKESFPLTVTSAQKNPTAFYLCASSNNNGMNTEAFFGQGTRLTVV.

This clonotype was observed many times. V usage is TRBV7-2 and J usage is TRBJ1-3; tentatively, D is TRBD1 (5 bases). V lost 3 bases to trimming and J lost 2 bases, with 11 bases between them. The CDR3 extends over 15 amino acids. The germline V gene encodes CDR1 SGHTA and CDR2 FQGNSA. The CDR3 sequence is CASSLWPGTGNTIYF. The CDR3 DNA sequence: TGTGCCAGCAGCTTGTGGCCAGGGACTGGAAACACCATATATTTT. The full variable domain, rest sourced from reference TRBV7-2 and TRBJ1-3, is GAGVSQSPSNKVTEKGKDVELRCDPISGHTALYWYRQSLGQGLEFLIYFQGNSAPDKSGLPSDRFSAERTGGSVSTLTIQRTQQEDSAVYLCASSLWPGTGNTIYFGEGSWLTVV.

This clonotype has ten or more counts. The rearrangement uses TRBV6-2 or TRBV6-3 and TRBJ2-3; D might be TRBD1 or TRBD2, each matching 5 bases. V gave up 4 bases and J gave up 5 bases, with 31 bases separating them. The CDR3 loop spans 20 amino acids. CDR1 MNHEY and CDR2 SVGEGT come from the germline V gene. The CDR3 is CASSSRGAFVGEPREDTQYF. CDR3 nucleotide sequence: TGTGCCAGCAGTTCCAGAGGGGCTTTTGTGGGGGAGCCCCGGGAAGATACGCAGTATTTT.

This clonotype was seen repeatedly, ten times or more. The chain couples TRBV6-2 or TRBV6-3 to TRBJ1-5; 7 nucleotides agree with TRBD1. The CDR3 length is 14 residues. V lost 2 bases and J lost 7; bases outside the gene matches: 5. The germline CDR1 and CDR2 sequences are MNHEY and SVGEGT. CDR3 in DNA: TGTGCCAGCAGTTACCCCCGGACAGGCCAGCCCCAGCATTTT. Translating it yields CASSYPRTGQPQHF.

This clonotype was detected many times. The V gene is TRBV6-5, the J gene TRBJ2-5; tentatively, D is TRBD1 (5 bases). From germline, CDR1 is MNHEY and CDR2 SVGAGI. The V gene lost 0 bases and the J gene lost 1 base, with 15 bases spanning the gap. This CDR3 spans 17 amino acids. This CDR3 is CASSYSKWGYPQETQYF. DNA of the CDR3: TGTGCCAGCAGTTACTCGAAATGGGGCTACCCCCAAGAGACCCAGTACTTC.

This clonotype was seen at least ten times. This chain uses TRBV11-2 with TRBJ2-7; TRBD1 aligns across 8 bases. V gave up 6 bases and J gave up 2 bases; unmatched junction bases: 6. Germline CDR1 is SGHAT and CDR2 is FQNNGV. CDR3 length: 14 amino acids. The CDR3 here is CASRMTGATYEQYF. DNA of the CDR3: TGTGCCAGCAGGATGACAGGGGCGACCTACGAGCAGTACTTC.

There are many counts of this clonotype. The CDR3 DNA is TGTGCCAGCTCACCACCCTCAGGGGGAGAGACCCAGTACTTC. Translated, it gives CASSPPSGGETQYF. V gene TRBV18 combines with J gene TRBJ2-5; 7 bases line up with TRBD1. In germline, CDR1 is KGHSH, CDR2 LQKENI. The CDR3 is made up of 14 amino acids. Germline trimming cut 0 bases from V and 4 bases from J; bases unmatched to any gene: 2.

Points on this clonotype: Given the absence of the conserved phenylalanine or tryptophan at the CDR3 end, a read error is likely. The chain links TRBV19 to TRBJ2-5; 8 bases match TRBD1. This CDR3 spans 14 amino acids. Germline CDR1 is LNHDA and CDR2 is SQIVND (reference sequence). V shed 3 bases and J 5 bases; nucleotides not matched to a gene: 5. The CDR3 DNA reads TGTGCCAGTAGTATGGGGACAGGCGAGGAGACCCAGTACCTC. It translates to CASSMGTGEETQYL.

In DNA form, the CDR3 reads TGTGCCAGCAGTTTCTGGGGGCGGGAGCAGTACTTC. Protein product: CASSFWGREQYF. The chain employs TRBV28 and TRBJ2-7, with D maybe TRBD1 (6 bases). Germline V gene lookup returns CDR1 MDHEN and CDR2 SYDVKM. V was shortened by 3 bases and J by 7 bases, with 10 bases between the two germline ends. This CDR3 region has 12 residues.

This clonotype was seen at least ten times. The V and J genes are TRBV20-1 and TRBJ1-1; no definite D call. Germline assignment: CDR1 DFQATT and CDR2 SNEGSKA (reference sequence). There are 12 residues in the CDR3. Trimming stripped 0 bases from V and 4 bases from J, with 6 bases between. The chain's CDR3 is CSARESTTEAFF. The CDR3 DNA sequence: TGCAGTGCTAGAGAATCCACCACTGAAGCTTTCTTT.

The sample holds many counts of this clonotype. The chain uses TRBV6-2 or TRBV6-3 and TRBJ2-3, with TRBD2 matching over 9 bases. This CDR3 region has 17 residues. CDR1 and CDR2 (germline): MNHEY, SVGEGT. V dropped 3 bases and J dropped 1; count of bases not matched to a gene: 8. This chain's CDR3 is CASSYVRVAGGTDTQYF. The CDR3 DNA reads TGTGCCAGCAGTTATGTGCGCGTAGCGGGAGGCACAGATACGCAGTATTTT.

This clonotype was counted ten times or more. This chain links TRBV2 with TRBJ1-5, with 7 bases aligning to TRBD1. CDR1 and CDR2 (germline): SNHLY, FYNNEI. The length of the CDR3 is 15 residues. J gave up 0 bases and V 5 bases, and 4 bases lay outside the gene matches. The CDR3 DNA reads as TGTGCCAGCAGTCTGCGGGACAGTAGCAATCAGCCCCAGCATTTT. Amino acid sequence: CASSLRDSSNQPQHF.

This clonotype has a count of ten or more. Given a much more abundant clone one base away, this may be a read error. The gene calls are TRBV7-2 and TRBJ2-7; TRBD2 matches 7 bases. Germline-derived CDR1 and CDR2 are SGHTA and FQGNSA. The CDR3 consists of 15 residues. The J segment lost 4 bases and the V segment lost 4 bases, leaving 10 bases of the junction unmatched. CDR3: CASSSSRQRGYEQYF. CDR3 bases: TGTGCCAGCAGCTCAAGCCGGCAGCGGGGATACGAGCAGTACTTC.

This clonotype appeared many times. V gene TRBV7-2 combines with J gene TRBJ2-7, with no clear D. Trimming left V 4 bases short and J 0 bases short, with 10 bases between. The CDR3 loop spans 14 amino acids. The germline gives CDR1 SGHTA, CDR2 FQGNSA. CDR3 sequence (DNA): TGTGCCAGCAGCTCAATTTGGGACTCCTACGAGCAGTACTTC. As protein: CASSSIWDSYEQYF.

This clonotype appeared many times. V usage is TRBV10-3 and J usage is TRBJ1-2; D not certain. Germline V gene sequence: CDR1 ENHRY, CDR2 SYGVKD. The ends were cut back, 3 bases at V and 7 bases at J, with 18 bases in the middle. The length of the CDR3 is 15 residues. The CDR3: CAISDLKTPTTGYTF. In DNA form, the CDR3 reads TGTGCCATCAGTGATCTCAAAACCCCCACCACTGGCTACACCTTC.

This clonotype was picked up many times. The V and J genes are TRBV11-2 and TRBJ2-7; D not resolved. There are 14 residues in the CDR3. Germline CDR1 SGHAT, CDR2 FQNNGV. The V and J ends lost 0 bases and 4 bases respectively, with 10 bases between them. The CDR3 DNA sequence: TGTGCCAGCAGCTTAGATCGGTCTGTGTACGAGCAGTACTTC. This gives the protein CASSLDRSVYEQYF.

This clonotype was seen many times. The rearrangement joins TRBV6-1 to TRBJ1-1; no clear D gene. V was clipped by 3 bases and J by 2 bases, with 7 bases between them. CDR3 length equals 13 residues. Germline V gene lookup returns CDR1 MNHNS and CDR2 SASEGT. CDR3 coding DNA: TGTGCCAGCAGTGAGAGGTTAAACACTGAAGCTTTCTTT. This sequence encodes CASSERLNTEAFF.

This clonotype has a count of ten or more. The rearrangement joins TRBV7-2 to TRBJ2-7, with D hard to call. Trimming pared 5 bases from V and 4 bases from J, leaving 9 bases between. CDR3 size: 12 residues. In germline, CDR1 is SGHTA, CDR2 FQGNSA. The CDR3 region is CASSRPLYEQYF. The CDR3 DNA reads TGTGCCAGCAGCAGACCGCTGTACGAGCAGTACTTC. The full variable domain, its missing parts supplied by reference TRBV7-2 and TRBJ2-7, is GAGVSQSPSNKVTEKGKDVELRCDPISGHTALYWYRQSLGQGLEFLIYFQGNSAPDKSGLPSDRFSAERTGGSVSTLTIQRTQQEDSAVYLCASSRPLYEQYFGPGTRLTVT.

This clonotype was counted many times. The chain is built from TRBV2 and TRBJ2-7; TRBD2 is a possible D gene (5 bases). CDR1 is SNHLY, CDR2 FYNNEI, per germline. The CDR3 extends over 15 amino acids. V gave up 1 base and J gave up 0 bases, with 10 bases separating them. The CDR3 is CASSEGGLSSYEQYF. The CDR3 DNA is TGTGCCAGCAGTGAAGGAGGGCTAAGCTCCTACGAGCAGTACTTC.

In its sample, this clonotype was seen many times. The genes are TRBV12-3 or TRBV12-4 and TRBJ1-1; 7 bases align to TRBD1. This CDR3 is 14 amino acids long. V shed 3 bases, J shed 4 bases, and the junction held 5 bases outside the gene matches. This chain's CDR3 is CASSFDRAVTEAFF. As DNA, the CDR3 is TGTGCCAGCAGTTTTGACAGGGCGGTCACTGAAGCTTTCTTT.

The CDR3 sequence: CASRRTSSNEQFF. The CDR3 coding sequence is TGTGCCAGCAGGCGGACTAGCTCCAATGAGCAGTTCTTC. The V gene is TRBV6-1, the J gene TRBJ2-1; 8 bases match TRBD2. Germline V gives CDR1 MNHNS, CDR2 SASEGT. The CDR3 length is 13 residues. Trimming removed 6 bases from V and 6 bases from J; junction bases left unmatched: 4.

This clonotype was detected ten times or more. The rearrangement joins TRBV19 to TRBJ1-5; possible D gene TRBD1, 5 bases. The CDR3 has 14 residues. V lost 5 bases, J lost 2 bases, and 10 bases lay in between. Germline loops: CDR1 LNHDA, CDR2 SQIVND (reference sequence). The CDR3 region has the DNA TGTGCCAGTAGTCGCCGGGGCGGCAATCAGCCCCAGCATTTT. It codes for CASSRRGGNQPQHF.